This T cell receptor (beta chain) stems from a study of cytomegalovirus exposure and HLA in healthy donors. This CDR3 has 16 residues. For this clone: Its antigen is still unknown.

Overall study findings and caveats: Across donors, sequencing depth was assumed by presence/absence analyses to be roughly uniform. Confirmation was obtained in vitro that three CMV-associated chains are specific for CMV antigens. Reports described diagnosis of cytomegalovirus status by the classifier as highly specific and sensitive.

13 Jbeta primers and 60 Vbeta primers were used for the PCR. Only in-frame clones appear in the TCRdb table, and some are missing; sequencing was by immunoSEQ multiplex PCR. The table records some 160,000 clones, less than 9.5% of them present only once. This sequence was found in a male donor in good health and CMV-seronegative. The chain recombines TRBV21-1 with TRBJ1-5; TRBD1 is the table's D call and was not checked against the DNA. TRBV21-1 is recorded as a pseudogene. The sample comprised PBMCs. CDR3 in amino acids: CASSKGVGRSNQPQHF. The CDR3, as DNA: TGTGCCAGCAGCAAAGGCGTCGGCAGGAGCAATCAGCCCCAGCATTTT.